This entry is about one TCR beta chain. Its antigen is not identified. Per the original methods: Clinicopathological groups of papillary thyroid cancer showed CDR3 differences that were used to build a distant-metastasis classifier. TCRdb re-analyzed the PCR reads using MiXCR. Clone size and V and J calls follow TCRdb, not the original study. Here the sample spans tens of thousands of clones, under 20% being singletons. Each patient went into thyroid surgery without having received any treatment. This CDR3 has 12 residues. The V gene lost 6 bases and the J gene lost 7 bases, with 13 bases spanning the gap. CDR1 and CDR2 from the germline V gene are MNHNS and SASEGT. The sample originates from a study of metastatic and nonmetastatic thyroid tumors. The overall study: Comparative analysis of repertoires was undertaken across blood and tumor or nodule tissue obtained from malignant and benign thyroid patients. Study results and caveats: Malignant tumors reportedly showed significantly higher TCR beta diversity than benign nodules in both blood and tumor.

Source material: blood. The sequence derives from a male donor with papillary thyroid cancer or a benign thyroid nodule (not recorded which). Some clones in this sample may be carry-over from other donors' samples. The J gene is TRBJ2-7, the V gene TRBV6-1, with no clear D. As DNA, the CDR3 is TGTGCCAGCAGGCACACCTACAATGAGCAGTACTTC. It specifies CASRHTYNEQYF.